The clone carrying this T cell receptor beta chain was recorded a few times. These data belong to a study of spatial heterogeneity in lung cancer. Described time point: blood at routine non-recurrence follow-up after resection. CDR1 and CDR2 from the germline V gene are MNHEY and SMNVEV (reference sequence). There are 14 residues in the CDR3. Trimming removed 4 bases at V and 4 bases at J, with 13 bases between. TCRdb reanalysed the 5' RACE reads using MiXCR and keeps one entry per CDR3 protein. The sample comprises fewer than 25,000 distinct CDR3 sequences, roughly a tenth of which are singletons, and less than 25% rests with the top ten.

The sample in question was PBMCs, obtained at follow-up. The chain employs TRBV27 and TRBJ1-1; the D gene is possibly TRBD1 (5 bases). The receptor was derived from a male donor with early-stage non-small cell lung cancer. The CDR3 is CASSSGTRGTEAFF. CDR3 nucleotide sequence: TGTGCCAGCAGTTCGGGGACCCGGGGCACTGAAGCTTTCTTT.